Shown below are 28 T cell receptor beta chains from a single sample sequenced in a study of cytomegalovirus exposure and HLA in healthy donors. A multiplex PCR was run with 60 Vbeta primers and 13 Jbeta primers. Assay used: immunoSEQ multiplex PCR; TCRdb lists only in-frame clones, some missing. The sample includes around 100,000 clones, around 80% of them seen just once. Sequencing was performed on PBMCs. Source of these receptors: a man aged 35 to 55 in good health and CMV-seropositive.

The rearrangement links TRBV6-4 to TRBJ2-7, with a weak D call TRBD1 (7 bases). Per the germline V gene, CDR1 is MRHNA and CDR2 is SNTAGT. CDR3 size: 15 residues. Trimming left V 2 bases short and J 4 bases short, with 15 bases between. This chain's CDR3 is CASSDIPTGTYEQYF. The DNA of the CDR3 is TGTGCCAGCAGTGACATCCCGACAGGGACTTACGAGCAGTACTTC.

The chain employs TRBV5-5 and TRBJ2-3; TRBD2 agrees at 7 bases. The trim removed 4 bases at V and 1 base at J, leaving 3 bases unmatched. The length of the CDR3 is 14 residues. Germline V lookup: CDR1 SGHKS, CDR2 YYEKEE (reference sequence). The CDR3 bases are TGTGCCAGCAGCCCCGGACTAGGCACAGATACGCAGTATTTT. Its protein product is CASSPGLGTDTQYF.

V usage is TRBV2 and J usage is TRBJ1-6, with a tentative D call TRBD1 (6 bases). CDR1 is SNHLY and CDR2 is FYNNEI in the germline V gene. Trimming cost V 7 bases and J 3 bases, with 10 bases left between them. The CDR3 has 14 amino acids. The CDR3 DNA reads TGTGCCAGCATCCCGGACAGCTATAATTCACCCCTCCACTTT. This sequence encodes CASIPDSYNSPLHF.

The J gene is TRBJ1-5, the V gene TRBV2, with 7 bases lining up with TRBD1. V lost 6 bases, J lost 7 bases, and 9 bases stayed unmatched. The CDR3 spans 14 residues. Germline assignment: CDR1 SNHLY and CDR2 FYNNEI. The CDR3 protein is CASRQDRVGQPQHF. For the CDR3, the DNA is TGTGCCAGCAGACAAGACAGGGTAGGCCAGCCCCAGCATTTT. Variable domain in full (rest from reference TRBV2 and TRBJ1-5): EPEVTQTPSHQVTQMGQEVILRCVPISNHLYFYWYRQILGQKVEFLVSFYNNEISEKSEIFDDQFSVERPDGSNFTLKIRSTKLEDSAMYFCASRQDRVGQPQHFGDGTRLSIL.

The V and J genes are TRBV30 and TRBJ2-7; D uncertain. V lost 5 bases and J 7 bases, leaving 15 bases between the germline ends. Per germline, CDR1 GTSNPN and CDR2 SVGIG (reference sequence). The CDR3 has 12 amino acids. CDR3 in amino acids: CAWALGPSEQYF. The CDR3 DNA reads TGTGCCTGGGCCCTGGGCCCCTCGGAGCAGTACTTC.

This sequence joins TRBV28 and TRBJ1-1; D gene ambiguous. Germline CDR1 MDHEN, CDR2 SYDVKM. The germline V and J ends were trimmed by 6 bases and 0 bases, with 23 bases remaining between them. The CDR3 is made up of 18 amino acids. CDR3: CASSRGIRLSIMNTEAFF. In DNA, the CDR3 is TGTGCCAGCAGCCGAGGCATCCGTCTGTCGATCATGAACACTGAAGCTTTCTTT.

The genes are TRBV11-2 and TRBJ1-6; 8 positions match TRBD1. With V trimmed by 4 bases and J by 5 bases, 7 bases remained unmatched. Per the germline V gene, CDR1 is SGHAT and CDR2 is FQNNGV. This CDR3 has 16 residues. In DNA form, the CDR3 reads TGTGCCAGCAGCTCCCCCGTGACAGGGGATAATTCACCCCTCCACTTT. This gives the protein CASSSPVTGDNSPLHF.

The rearrangement joins TRBV6-6 to TRBJ1-1; D gene uncertain. CDR1 MNHNY and CDR2 SVGAGI come from the germline V gene (reference sequence). Trimming cost V 6 bases and J 1 base, with 9 bases left between them. This CDR3 is 13 amino acids long. The CDR3 region is CASRPTPNTEAFF. Written as DNA, the CDR3 is TGTGCCAGCAGGCCCACACCGAACACTGAAGCTTTCTTT.

This chain joins TRBV19 and TRBJ1-5, with D possibly TRBD1 on 6 matching bases. Germline-derived CDR1 and CDR2 are LNHDA and SQIVND (reference sequence). The CDR3 spans 15 residues. V gave up 3 bases and J gave up 6 bases, with 15 bases separating them. DNA of the CDR3: TGTGCCAGTAGTATTTACTCAGGGGTTGGTCAGCCCCAGCATTTT. This encodes CASSIYSGVGQPQHF.

This chain connects TRBV18 to TRBJ2-3, with D possibly matching TRBD1 (5 bases). The CDR3 runs to 16 residues. V dropped 0 bases and J dropped 0 bases, with 10 bases sitting between them. Germline V gives CDR1 KGHSH, CDR2 LQKENI. The CDR3 region has the DNA TGTGCCAGCTCACCACCGACAGCATCTAGCACAGATACGCAGTATTTT. It specifies CASSPPTASSTDTQYF.

This chain uses TRBV10-3 with TRBJ2-7; D is unclear. Germline V gene sequence: CDR1 ENHRY, CDR2 SYGVKD. V lost 4 bases, J lost 3 bases, and 10 bases lay in between. The CDR3 is 13 residues long. The CDR3: CAISVRENYEQYF. CDR3 nucleotide sequence: TGTGCCATCAGTGTGAGAGAGAACTACGAGCAGTACTTC.

In its sample, this clone was seen once. The chain couples TRBV11-2 to TRBJ1-2, with a weak D call TRBD1 (5 bases). Germline V lookup: CDR1 SGHAT, CDR2 FQNNGV. The length of the CDR3 is 12 residues. V gave up 0 bases and J gave up 8 bases, with 7 bases separating them. CDR3 in DNA: TGTGCCAGCAGCTTAGACCGGGGGGGCTACACCTTC. This codes for CASSLDRGGYTF.

V gene TRBV5-6 combines with J gene TRBJ2-7, with D tentatively TRBD1 (6 bases). Germline-derived CDR1 and CDR2 are SGHDT and YYEEEE. V was shortened by 4 bases and J by 4 bases, with 15 bases between the two germline ends. This CDR3 is 14 amino acids long. This CDR3 is CASSRDNPPYEQYF. In DNA form, the CDR3 reads TGTGCCAGCAGCCGGGACAACCCCCCTTACGAGCAGTACTTC.

J is TRBJ2-1 and V is TRBV7-9, with TRBD1 identical over 8 bases. J was trimmed by 9 bases and V by 5 bases; bases with no gene match: 6. The V gene's germline CDR1 is SEHNR and CDR2 FQNEAQ (reference sequence). CDR3 length: 13 amino acids. The CDR3 DNA reads as TGTGCCAGCAGCGTGGACAGGGTTACTGAGCAGTTCTTC. Translation: CASSVDRVTEQFF.

This chain uses TRBV21-1 with TRBJ2-2; no DNA check was done on the table's D call, TRBD1. TRBV21-1 counts as a pseudogene. CDR3 size: 17 residues. This chain's CDR3 is CASSNPGQPENTGELFF. The CDR3 DNA follows: TGTGCCAGCAGCAATCCAGGGCAGCCTGAGAACACCGGGGAGCTGTTTTTT.

This sequence joins TRBV30 and TRBJ2-3; 12 bases align to TRBD2. Germline-derived CDR1 and CDR2 are GTSNPN and SVGIG (reference sequence). The CDR3 extends over 15 amino acids. V trimming: 1 base; J trimming: 4 bases; junction bases outside the gene matches: 3. The CDR3, as DNA: TGTGCCTGGAGTGGGACTAGCGGGGACTCAGATACGCAGTATTTT. It codes for CAWSGTSGDSDTQYF.

The J gene is TRBJ1-1, the V gene TRBV30; the D gene is possibly TRBD1 (6 bases). V lost 6 bases, J lost 4 bases, and 12 bases lay in between. Germline values: CDR1 GTSNPN, CDR2 SVGIG (reference sequence). The CDR3 spans 12 residues. Written as DNA, the CDR3 is TGTGCCTGCCCAGGGGAGACCACTGAAGCTTTCTTT. Its translation: CACPGETTEAFF.

Sample share makes this clone large (0.1 to 1%). The rearrangement uses TRBV5-6 and TRBJ2-3; the match to TRBD1 covers 10 bases. V lost 2 bases and J lost 3; bases outside the gene matches: 3. The CDR3 extends over 15 amino acids. The germline V gene encodes CDR1 SGHDT and CDR2 YYEEEE. The CDR3 sequence is CASSFGTGATDTQYF. CDR3 nucleotide sequence: TGTGCCAGCAGCTTTGGGACAGGGGCGACAGATACGCAGTATTTT.

The V and J genes are TRBV18 and TRBJ1-4, with D uncertain. Trimming shortened V by 6 bases and J by 5 bases, and 19 bases separated the two germline ends. The CDR3 length is 16 residues. The V gene's germline CDR1 is KGHSH and CDR2 LQKENI. Here the CDR3 reads CASSPDATRRNEKLFF. The CDR3 bases are TGTGCCAGCTCCCCGGATGCCACACGGAGGAATGAAAAACTGTTTTTT.

The chain links TRBV18 to TRBJ2-1; 8 bases agree with TRBD2. Per the germline V gene, CDR1 is KGHSH and CDR2 is LQKENI. CDR3 length equals 15 residues. Unmatched junction bases numbered 6, after V lost 2 bases and J lost 6 bases. The CDR3 DNA reads as TGTGCCAGCTCACCAAACAGGGCGGGAGGCAATGAGCAGTTCTTC. Its protein product is CASSPNRAGGNEQFF.

CDR3 amino acids: CATLAGVGEQYF. The CDR3 DNA sequence: TGTGCCACACTAGCGGGAGTGGGCGAGCAGTACTTC. This sequence joins TRBV7-9 and TRBJ2-7; 11 bases agree with TRBD2. J was trimmed by 6 bases and V by 10 bases; bases with no gene match: 5. This CDR3 region has 12 residues. CDR1 and CDR2 (germline): SEHNR, FQNEAQ (reference sequence).

V and J are TRBV19 and TRBJ1-4; no firm D call. Trimming cost V 6 bases and J 3 bases, with 11 bases left between them. Germline assignment: CDR1 LNHDA and CDR2 SQIVND (reference sequence). There are 14 residues in the CDR3. For the CDR3, the DNA is TGTGCCAGTAGAAGAGGAGGCTCTAATGAAAAACTGTTTTTT. Protein product: CASRRGGSNEKLFF. Based on the CDR3 plus reference TRBV19 and TRBJ1-4, the full variable domain is DGGITQSPKYLFRKEGQNVTLSCEQNLNHDAMYWYRQDPGQGLRLIYYSQIVNDFQKGDIAEGYSVSREKKESFPLTVTSAQKNPTAFYLCASRRGGSNEKLFFGSGTQLSVL.

The V gene is TRBV11-2, the J gene TRBJ2-7; 8 nucleotides line up with TRBD1. Germline-derived CDR1 and CDR2 are SGHAT and FQNNGV. The V and J ends lost 0 bases and 2 bases, in that order; junction bases with no gene match: 6. The length of the CDR3 is 16 residues. In DNA, the CDR3 is TGTGCCAGCAGCTTAGATCTTGGGACAGGCACCTACGAGCAGTACTTC. This sequence encodes CASSLDLGTGTYEQYF.

This clone showed up just a few times. The chain employs TRBV5-1 and TRBJ2-1; 13 positions match TRBD2. The V and J ends lost 5 bases and 6 bases, in that order; junction bases with no gene match: 5. This CDR3 contains 15 residues. CDR1 is SGHRS, CDR2 YFSETQ, per germline. CDR3 coding DNA: TGCGCCAGCAGTTTTGGGACTAGCGGGGCCAATGAGCAGTTCTTC. It is translated as CASSFGTSGANEQFF.

The genes are TRBV29-1 and TRBJ1-2; D gene unclear. The CDR3 has 16 residues. The germline V and J ends were trimmed by 3 bases and 2 bases, with 19 bases remaining between them. Germline lookup yields CDR1 SQVTM and CDR2 ANQGSEA. The CDR3: CSVDPPVLAGNYGYTF. CDR3 bases: TGCAGCGTTGATCCCCCCGTCCTGGCGGGAAACTATGGCTACACCTTC.

The chain has TRBV6-1 and TRBJ1-1; 7 bases align to TRBD1. The CDR3 contains 14 residues. Germline trimming cut 1 base from V and 5 bases from J; bases unmatched to any gene: 4. Per the germline V gene, CDR1 is MNHNS and CDR2 is SASEGT. The CDR3 loop is CASSEVDRATEAFF. For the CDR3, the DNA is TGTGCCAGCAGTGAAGTTGACAGGGCAACTGAAGCTTTCTTT.

The rearrangement joins TRBV11-3 to TRBJ2-3, with TRBD2 matching 11 bases. Trimming at V came to 0 bases and at J to 2 bases, leaving 7 bases not matched to a gene. The CDR3 is 18 residues long. Per germline, CDR1 SGHNT and CDR2 YENEEA. CDR3 nucleotide sequence: TGTGCCAGCAGCTTAGATGGGAGACTAGCGGGGATCACAGATACGCAGTATTTT. This codes for CASSLDGRLAGITDTQYF.

This clone came up a few times. V gene TRBV5-6 combines with J gene TRBJ2-3; 9 positions agree with TRBD1. Trimming at V came to 0 bases and at J to 7 bases, leaving 6 bases not matched to a gene. CDR1 is SGHDT and CDR2 is YYEEEE in the germline V gene. CDR3 size: 15 residues. This CDR3 is CASSLGGQGANTQYF. The CDR3, as DNA: TGTGCCAGCAGCTTGGGGGGACAGGGCGCTAATACGCAGTATTTT.